This T cell receptor (beta chain) was captured in a study of T-cell memory formation after mild COVID-19. Study at large: Across donors, TCR clusters were largely donor specific.

A few counts support this clonotype. Its antigen is currently unknown. The 5'RACE method, run with constant-segment primers, produced TCR alpha and TCR beta cDNA libraries (carrying sample barcodes and UMIs). TCRdb analysed the 5' RACE reads with MiXCR anew, one entry per CDR3 protein. Among about 150,000 distinct CDR3 sequences listed, 6% to 7% were seen once. Study-level points and caveats: Clones shrinking from day 15 to 85 showed even CD4/CD8 mixes; later expanders tilted CD4+. For contracting clones, CD4+ ones sat mainly in CM and EM, CD8+ in EMRA.

This receptor was obtained from an adult woman who had mild COVID-19 (a few samples of this study predate the infection). Cell type and time point are not known. The specimen was PBMCs or a T cell subset sorted from them (not recorded which).

The CDR3 protein is CASSLAEGMNTEAFF. In nucleotides, the CDR3 is TGTGCCAGCAGCTTAGCAGAGGGGATGAACACTGAAGCTTTCTTT. This chain joins TRBV7-2 and TRBJ1-1, with a possible D match to TRBD1 (5 bases). The CDR3 runs 15 residues. V was clipped by 0 bases and J by 0 bases, with 8 bases between them. From germline, CDR1 is SGHTA and CDR2 FQGNSA. The full variable domain, its missing parts supplied by reference TRBV7-2 and TRBJ1-1, is GAGVSQSPSNKVTEKGKDVELRCDPISGHTALYWYRQSLGQGLEFLIYFQGNSAPDKSGLPSDRFSAERTGGSVSTLTIQRTQQEDSAVYLCASSLAEGMNTEAFFGQGTRLTVV.